The 30 T cell receptor beta chains reported below all come from one sample, sequenced in a study of tumor-infiltrating lymphocytes in primary liver carcinoma. Co-extracting RNA and DNA was done with roughly 17-32 mg of unsorted bulk tissue as input. A primer in the constant region served to generate TCR beta cDNA from 500 to 600 ng of total RNA. Amplification in three nested multiplex PCR rounds with slightly modified ARM-PCR gave rise to TCR beta libraries. Each of the first two PCR rounds ran approximately 10 cycles with TRBV1-TRBV30 forward and C-beta reverse primers. A single record per CDR3 protein comes from TCRdb applying MiXCR to the multiplex PCR reads. Of fewer than 110,000 distinct CDR3 sequences listed, about 62% are singletons. What was sequenced was liver tumor tissue from sampling region 2. As for subset: tumor region T2, inferior pole. These receptors were collected from a woman aged 60 to 75 with primary liver carcinoma and hepatitis B virus infection.

The rearrangement uses TRBV7-9 and TRBJ1-4; D is perhaps TRBD1 (5 bases). Germline CDR1 and CDR2: SEHNR and FQNEAQ (reference sequence). V lost 5 bases and J 7 bases, leaving 14 bases between the germline ends. This CDR3 comprises 14 residues. As DNA, the CDR3 is TGTGCCAGCAGCCGCGATGGGGCCGGTGAAAAACTGTTTTTT. It specifies CASSRDGAGEKLFF.

The chain links TRBV24-1 to TRBJ2-6; D is perhaps TRBD2 (6 bases). The CDR3 runs to 18 residues. Between the trimmed V and J ends, which lost 3 bases and 4 bases, there was a span of 18 bases. Germline V gene data show CDR1 as KGHDR and CDR2 as SFDVKD. For the CDR3, the DNA is TGTGCCACCAGTGATATGATTCGCGGGGTGGTAGGGGCCAACGTCCTGACTTTC. Its translation is CATSDMIRGVVGANVLTF.

J is TRBJ2-3 and V is TRBV4-1; 10 nucleotides line up with TRBD1. CDR1 is MGHRA and CDR2 is YSYEKL in the germline V gene. This CDR3 is 15 amino acids long. For the CDR3, the DNA is TGCCTCAGCAGCCCTCGCGACAGGGGGCAAGATACGCAGTATTTT. Translating it yields CLSSPRDRGQDTQYF.

As for this clonotype: One junction end does not reproduce the germline sequence, and a read error may be involved. The chain carries TRBV11-2 and TRBJ2-2; TRBD1 might be the D (6 bases). The CDR3 runs to 15 residues. Looked up from germline, CDR1 is SGHAT and CDR2 is FQNNGV. The CDR3 DNA sequence: TGTGCCAGCAGTTTAGAGGCAGGGGCGCACGGGAAGCTGTTTTTT. It translates to CASSLEAGAHGKLFF. The variable domain in full, with the rest retrieved from reference TRBV11-2 and TRBJ2-2, is EAGVAQSPRYKIIEKRQSVAFWCNPISGHATLYWYQQILGQGPKLLIQFQNNGVVDDSQLPKDRFSAERLKGVDSTLKIQPAKLEDSAVYLCASSLEAGAHGKLFFGEGSRLTVL.

In its sample, this clonotype was seen a few times. A much bigger clone sits one base away, suggesting this may be a read error. The genes are TRBV12-3 or TRBV12-4 and TRBJ1-2, with a tentative D call TRBD1 (5 bases). The CDR3 is made up of 15 amino acids. The chain's CDR3 is CASRGEGRQGYDYTF. CDR3 DNA sequence: TGTGCCAGCAGGGGGGAGGGCAGGCAGGGCTATGACTACACCTTC.

The gene calls are TRBV6-2 or TRBV6-3 and TRBJ2-7, with 13 bases aligning to TRBD2. J gave up 3 bases and V 2 bases, and 4 bases lay outside the gene matches. The CDR3 runs to 16 residues. CDR1 and CDR2 (germline): MNHEY, SVGEGT. The CDR3 protein is CASSYGLAGVYYEQYF. For the CDR3, the DNA is TGTGCCAGCAGTTACGGACTAGCGGGGGTCTACTACGAGCAGTACTTC.

This clonotype was seen a handful of times. V gene TRBV11-1 combines with J gene TRBJ2-7, with D unresolved. CDR1 is SGHAT, CDR2 FQDESV, per germline (reference sequence). V dropped 5 bases and J dropped 0 bases, with 5 bases sitting between them. The CDR3 covers 12 residues. DNA of the CDR3: TGTGCCAGCAGCCCTGACTCCTACGAGCAGTACTTC. Its translation: CASSPDSYEQYF.

On this clonotype: At one boundary the junction diverges from the germline segment, which might be a read error. The chain carries TRBV29-1 and TRBJ2-5, with 10 bases matching TRBD1. The CDR3 sequence is 14 residues long. Germline V gives CDR1 SQVTM, CDR2 ANQGSEA. The CDR3 sequence is CSVEGGTGDETQYF. The CDR3, as DNA: TGCAGCGTGGAAGGGGGGACAGGGGACGAGACCCAGTACTTC.

This clonotype was detected ten times or more. The chain couples TRBV12-3 or TRBV12-4 to TRBJ2-3, with D possibly TRBD2 on 6 matching bases. The CDR3 extends over 16 amino acids. V was pared by 1 base and J by 2 bases, with 13 bases between. The DNA for the CDR3 is TGTGCCAGCAGTTTAGGTGTTAGCGGTTACACAGATACGCAGTATTTT. Its translation: CASSLGVSGYTDTQYF.

There are many counts of this clonotype. The chain is built from TRBV29-1 and TRBJ2-3, with 7 nucleotides matching TRBD1. The V gene's germline CDR1 is SQVTM and CDR2 ANQGSEA. V trimming: 6 bases; J trimming: 2 bases; junction bases outside the gene matches: 2. The CDR3 covers 12 residues. As DNA, the CDR3 is TGCAGCGTAGGACAGGCCACAGATACGCAGTATTTT. Translating it yields CSVGQATDTQYF.

A note on this clonotype: Without the conserved terminal phenylalanine or tryptophan, this CDR3 likely stems from a read error. The chain joins TRBV11-3 to TRBJ2-1; 15 bases align to TRBD2. Germline trimming cut 8 bases from V and 9 bases from J; bases unmatched to any gene: 8. Germline CDR1 reads SGHNT; CDR2 reads YENEEA. The length of the CDR3 is 15 residues. CDR3 DNA: TGTGCCAGCGACTTAGGGACTAGCGGGAGGATTGAGCAGTTCTCC. This encodes CASDLGTSGRIEQFS.

As to this clonotype: At one of its ends the junction is not consistent with the germline gene, which may arise from a read error. V usage is TRBV13 and J usage is TRBJ2-3, with TRBD2 identical over 7 bases. The CDR3 totals 15 residues. Germline-derived CDR1 and CDR2 are PRHDT and FYEKMQ (reference sequence). The chain's CDR3 is CASSESGMGADTQCF. CDR3 DNA: TGTGCCAGCAGCGAGAGCGGGATGGGCGCAGATACGCAGTGTTTT.

Points on this clonotype: At one end the junction does not follow the germline gene, possibly because of a read error. This chain connects TRBV4-1 to TRBJ1-2; D gene ambiguous. Per germline, CDR1 MGHRA and CDR2 YSYEKL. The CDR3 is 17 amino acids. CDR3 residues: CSSTQDDSTQAGRGYTF. Written as DNA, the CDR3 is TGCTCCAGCACCCAAGATGACTCTACCCAGGCCGGGAGGGGCTACACCTTC.

Concerning this clonotype itself: An end of the junction does not agree with germline; a read error may underlie this. The chain joins TRBV11-2 to TRBJ1-2; D may be TRBD1 (5 bases). CDR1 is SGHAT and CDR2 is FQNNGV in the germline V gene. This CDR3 has 15 residues. The CDR3 DNA reads TGTGCCAGCAGCTCAGACCCAGGGACCAACTATGGTTACACCTTC. It translates to CASSSDPGTNYGYTF. The entire variable domain, with the rest obtained from reference TRBV11-2 and TRBJ1-2, is as follows: EAGVAQSPRYKIIEKRQSVAFWCNPISGHATLYWYQQILGQGPKLLIQFQNNGVVDDSQLPKDRFSAERLKGVDSTLKIQPAKLEDSAVYLCASSSDPGTNYGYTFGSGTRLTVV.

Concerning this clonotype: Being one base from a much bigger clone, this may be a read error. The chain is built from TRBV5-4 and TRBJ2-5; 8 nucleotides match TRBD2. This CDR3 has 15 amino acids. From germline, CDR1 is SGHNT and CDR2 YYREEE (reference sequence). V was clipped by 4 bases and J by 5 bases; unmatched bases: 10. For the CDR3, the DNA is TGTGCCAGCAGCGGTAAAGCGGGAGCTGGTGAGACCCAGTACTTC. Encoded protein: CASSGKAGAGETQYF.

Of note for this clonotype: With a much larger clone just one base away, this may be a read error. V is TRBV7-9 and J is TRBJ2-3; D may be TRBD1 (6 bases). Between the trimmed V and J ends, which lost 5 bases and 5 bases, there was a span of 17 bases. In germline, CDR1 is SEHNR, CDR2 FQNEAQ (reference sequence). The CDR3 runs 15 residues. This CDR3 reads CASSVRDTRIDTQYF. In nucleotides, the CDR3 is TGTGCCAGCAGCGTCCGGGACACCCGCATAGATACGCAGTATTTT.

Comment on this clonotype: Relative to the germline gene, one junction end is altered; a read error may explain this. CDR3 loop: CNVISAPNYGYTF. CDR3 DNA sequence: TGTAATGTTATCTCAGCTCCTAACTATGGCTACACCTTC. V usage is TRBV29-1 and J usage is TRBJ1-2; no definite D call. CDR1 SQVTM and CDR2 ANQGSEA come from the germline V gene. The CDR3 is 13 amino acids. The variable domain in full, completed from reference TRBV29-1 and TRBJ1-2, reads SAVISQKPSRDICQRGTSLTIQCQVDSQVTMMFWYRQQPGQSLTLIATANQGSEATYESGFVIDKFPISRPNLTFSTLTVSNMSPEDSSIYLCNVISAPNYGYTFGSGTRLTVV.

This clonotype was observed many times. The gene calls are TRBV5-6 and TRBJ2-1, with D perhaps TRBD2 (5 bases). V lost 4 bases, J lost 0 bases, and 14 bases lay in between. The CDR3 length is 16 residues. Germline V CDR1 and CDR2: SGHDT, YYEEEE. The CDR3 DNA follows: TGTGCCAGCAGCGGCCAAGCGGCAAGCTCCTACAATGAGCAGTTCTTC. It codes for CASSGQAASSYNEQFF.

As regards this clonotype: At one boundary the junction diverges from the germline segment, which might be a read error. The rearrangement joins TRBV11-2 to TRBJ2-3, with 10 bases matching TRBD2. In germline, CDR1 is SGHAT, CDR2 FQNNGV. The CDR3 contains 17 residues. This chain's CDR3 is CASSLVGLAYTSDTQYF. The CDR3 region has the DNA TGTGCCAGCAGCTTAGTGGGACTAGCGTACACGTCAGATACACAGTATTTT. Variable domain in full (rest from reference TRBV11-2 and TRBJ2-3): EAGVAQSPRYKIIEKRQSVAFWCNPISGHATLYWYQQILGQGPKLLIQFQNNGVVDDSQLPKDRFSAERLKGVDSTLKIQPAKLEDSAVYLCASSLVGLAYTSDTQYFGPGTRLTVL.

As concerns this clonotype: Its ends do not fully match the called genes, so a read error is possible. This sequence joins TRBV25-1 and TRBJ2-7; perhaps TRBD1 as D (6 bases). This CDR3 comprises 13 residues. The germline gives CDR1 MGHDK, CDR2 SYGVNS. The CDR3 loop reads CAGSEGNQGEQYF. CDR3 in DNA: TGTGCCGGCAGTGAGGGGAACCAGGGGGAGCAGTACTTC.

Concerning this clonotype itself: Given a much more abundant clone one base away, this may be a read error. The chain recombines TRBV28 with TRBJ2-1; D gene ambiguous. Germline V gene sequence: CDR1 MDHEN, CDR2 SYDVKM. Trimming stripped 8 bases from V and 5 bases from J, with 19 bases between. The CDR3 runs 15 residues. The CDR3 here is CASCLALRSDNEQFF. The CDR3 nucleotides are TGTGCCAGCTGCCTCGCCTTAAGGTCCGACAATGAGCAGTTCTTC. The full variable domain, rest sourced from reference TRBV28 and TRBJ2-1, is DVKVTQSSRYLVKRTGEKVFLECVQDMDHENMFWYRQDPGLGLRLIYFSYDVKMKEKGDIPEGYSVSREKKERFSLILESASTNQTSMYLCASCLALRSDNEQFFGPGTRLTVL.

Concerning this clonotype: The junction and the germline gene differ at one end; a read error may be behind it. The genes are TRBV29-1 and TRBJ2-5; D is unresolved. Looked up from germline, CDR1 is SQVTM and CDR2 is ANQGSEA. The CDR3 has 11 residues. Written as DNA, the CDR3 is TGTAGAGTTAAATACCAAGAGACTCAGTACTTC. Protein: CRVKYQETQYF.

As concerns this clonotype: At one boundary the junction diverges from the germline segment, which might be a read error. This rearrangement joins TRBV6-2 or TRBV6-3 to TRBJ2-7; tentatively, D is TRBD1 (6 bases). From germline, CDR1 is MNHEY and CDR2 SVGEGT. The CDR3 has 16 amino acids. In nucleotides, the CDR3 is TGTGCCAGCAGCCCCTTACGGACCAGGGGTGACTACGAGCAGTATTTC. It specifies CASSPLRTRGDYEQYF.

This clonotype turned up a few times. A junction end diverges from the germline sequence, so it may reflect a read error. The chain recombines TRBV14 with TRBJ2-6, with a possible D match to TRBD2 (5 bases). The CDR3 consists of 17 residues. CDR1 SGHDN and CDR2 FVKESK come from the germline V gene. CDR3 sequence: CTSSQGGRGLRANVLTF. Written as DNA, the CDR3 is TGTACCAGCAGCCAAGGCGGACGGGGTCTCCGGGCCAACGTCCTGACTTTC.

A note on this clonotype: One end of the junction is discordant with germline, which a read error may explain. The chain is built from TRBV28 and TRBJ2-3, with D perhaps matching TRBD1 (5 bases). In germline, CDR1 is MDHEN, CDR2 SYDVKM. This CDR3 contains 15 residues. CDR3 loop: CASSLEGEVVDTQYF. The CDR3 coding sequence is TGTGCCAGCAGTTTAGAAGGGGAAGTGGTCGATACTCAGTATTTT.

Concerning this clonotype itself: Relative to the germline gene, one junction end is altered; a read error may explain this. V and J are TRBV29-1 and TRBJ2-1; no firm D call. The CDR3 runs 12 residues. Germline V CDR1 and CDR2: SQVTM, ANQGSEA. CDR3 bases: TGCAACGTTGATCGGCGCGGTGGTGAGCAGTTCTTC. This codes for CNVDRRGGEQFF.

Of note for this clonotype: Likely a read error: the CDR3 ends without its conserved phenylalanine or tryptophan. The rearrangement uses TRBV4-1 and TRBJ2-2, with D perhaps TRBD2 (6 bases). The CDR3 length is 18 residues. Germline V CDR1 and CDR2: MGHRA, YSYEKL. V dropped 4 bases and J dropped 1 base, with 19 bases sitting between them. The CDR3 DNA sequence: TGCGCCAGCAGCCCACGGATCATGGGAGGCCTGAACACCGGGGAGCTGTTTGTT. Amino acids: CASSPRIMGGLNTGELFV.

This clonotype appeared a single time. A read error is likely, as this CDR3 ends without the conserved phenylalanine or tryptophan. The rearrangement uses TRBV29-1 and TRBJ1-4; 7 bases line up with TRBD1. The CDR3 length is 15 residues. J lost 11 bases, V lost 3 bases, and 15 bases had no gene match. From germline, CDR1 is SQVTM and CDR2 ANQGSEA. As DNA, the CDR3 is TGCAGCGTTGATGCCACTCGGGACAGTGCGACGAAACTGTTTTCT. This translates into CSVDATRDSATKLFS.

This clonotype was counted once. In this CDR3 the conserved last residue, phenylalanine or tryptophan, is missing, so a read error is likely. The CDR3 DNA follows: TGTAGCGTTGAAACCACGTGGGGGATCGGTGAGCAGTTCCTC. Its protein product is CSVETTWGIGEQFL. The chain employs TRBV29-1 and TRBJ2-1, with D possibly being TRBD1 or TRBD2 (5 bases each). Germline lookup yields CDR1 SQVTM and CDR2 ANQGSEA. There are 14 residues in the CDR3.

This clonotype came up many times. The CDR3 region has the DNA TGTGCCAGCAGTTTTTACAGGGACACCGGGGAGCTGTTTTTT. It codes for CASSFYRDTGELFF. The chain carries TRBV12-3 or TRBV12-4 and TRBJ2-2, with D possibly TRBD1 on 6 matching bases. The CDR3 is made up of 14 amino acids. V lost 3 bases and J 3 bases, leaving 8 bases between the germline ends.